The present entry profiles one T cell receptor beta chain with its context. The antigen is not known. The V gene's germline CDR1 is SQVTM and CDR2 ANQGSEA. V shed 7 bases and J shed 4 bases, with 13 bases lying between them. The CDR3 is 12 amino acids. Blood libraries mostly used 450 to 550 ng genomic DNA, six replicates each. The assay was immunoSEQ multiplex PCR, and TCRdb's table has in-frame clones only and misses some. The sample contains 30,000 to 40,000 clones, 85% to 90% of which appear only once. This sample stems from a study of neoadjuvant anti-PD-1 for oral cavity cancer. Study-wide findings and caveats: TCR analyses covered only a few patients per response group.

Patients were newly diagnosed with stage II-IVA oral cavity squamous cell carcinoma without prior systemic or radiation treatment. The specimen was PBMCs, collected before nivolumab (anti-PD-1) treatment. This TCR derives from a person aged 35-79 years with oral cavity squamous cell carcinoma. The V gene is TRBV29-1, the J gene TRBJ2-5, with D perhaps matching TRBD2 (5 bases). CDR3 protein: CSAGWRGETQYF. The CDR3 bases are TGCAGCGCGGGATGGAGAGGAGAGACCCAGTACTTC.